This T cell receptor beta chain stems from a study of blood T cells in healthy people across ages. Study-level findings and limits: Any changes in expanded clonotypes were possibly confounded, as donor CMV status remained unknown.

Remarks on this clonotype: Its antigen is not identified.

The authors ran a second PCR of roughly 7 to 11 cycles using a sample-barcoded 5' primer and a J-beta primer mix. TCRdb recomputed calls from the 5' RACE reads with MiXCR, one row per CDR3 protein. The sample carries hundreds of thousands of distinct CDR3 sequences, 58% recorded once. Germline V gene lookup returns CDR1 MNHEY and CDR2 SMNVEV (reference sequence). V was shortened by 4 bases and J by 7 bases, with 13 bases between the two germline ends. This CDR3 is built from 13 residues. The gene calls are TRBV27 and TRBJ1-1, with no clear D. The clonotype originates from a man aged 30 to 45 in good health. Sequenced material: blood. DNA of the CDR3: TGTGCCAGCAGTTCTACCGGGTCCATTGAAGCTTTCTTT. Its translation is CASSSTGSIEAFF.